The source of this T cell receptor (beta chain) is a study of blood T cell repertoires in COVID-19. At the level of the study: Whether acute or convalescent, the COVID-19 samples came from the United States, Italy and Spain.

The protocol was immunoSEQ multiplex PCR, while the TCRdb copy is restricted to in-frame clones and leaves out a portion. The data show approximately 63,000 clones, about 70% seen once. This clone was picked up a small number of times. The clonotype was recovered from an elderly woman with acute or convalescent COVID-19. Source material: peripheral blood.

The CDR3 sequence: CASSGERAFF. As DNA, the CDR3 is TGTGCCAGCAGCGGGGAGAGGGCTTTCTTT. The rearrangement uses TRBV7-9 and TRBJ1-1; no clear D. CDR3 length: 10 amino acids. Trimming left V 5 bases short and J 11 bases short, with 9 bases between. Germline CDR1 reads SEHNR; CDR2 reads FQNEAQ (reference sequence).